This T cell receptor beta chain is drawn from a study of blood T cells in healthy people across ages. This CDR3 is built from 15 residues. The junction had 14 bases not matched to a gene; V was cut back by 2 bases and J by 11 bases. Germline lookup yields CDR1 DFQATT and CDR2 SNEGSKA (reference sequence). Combining a sample-barcoded 5' primer with a J-beta primer mix, a second PCR ran for 7 to 11 cycles. TCRdb re-analysed the 5' RACE reads in MiXCR, keeping a single row per CDR3 protein. The table has around 1,600,000 distinct CDR3 sequences, less than 45% seen once. The genes are TRBV20-1 and TRBJ1-5; 8 bases are shared with TRBD1. The receptor was isolated from a woman aged 18-29 years in good health. What was sequenced was blood. The CDR3: CSARPSQGVRSAQHF. The CDR3 coding sequence is TGCAGTGCTAGACCATCACAGGGGGTTCGATCAGCCCAGCATTTT.